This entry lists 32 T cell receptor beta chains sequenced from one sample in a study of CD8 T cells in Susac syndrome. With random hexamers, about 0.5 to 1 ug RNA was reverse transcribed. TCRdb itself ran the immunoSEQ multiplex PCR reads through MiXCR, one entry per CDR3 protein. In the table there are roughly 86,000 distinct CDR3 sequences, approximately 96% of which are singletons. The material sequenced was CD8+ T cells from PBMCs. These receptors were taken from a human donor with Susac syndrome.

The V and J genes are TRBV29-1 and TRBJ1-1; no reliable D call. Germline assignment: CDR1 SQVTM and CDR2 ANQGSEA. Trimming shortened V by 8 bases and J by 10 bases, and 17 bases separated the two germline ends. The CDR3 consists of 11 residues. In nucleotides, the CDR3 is TGCAGCTTTTCAGTTGGGGAAGGAGCTTTCTTT. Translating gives CSFSVGEGAFF.

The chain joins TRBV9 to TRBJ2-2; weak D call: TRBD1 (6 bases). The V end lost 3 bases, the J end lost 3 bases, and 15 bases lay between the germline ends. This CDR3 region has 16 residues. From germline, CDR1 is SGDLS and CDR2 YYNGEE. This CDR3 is CASSDPRGMDTGELFF. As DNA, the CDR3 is TGTGCCAGCAGCGACCCCAGGGGAATGGACACCGGGGAGCTGTTTTTT.

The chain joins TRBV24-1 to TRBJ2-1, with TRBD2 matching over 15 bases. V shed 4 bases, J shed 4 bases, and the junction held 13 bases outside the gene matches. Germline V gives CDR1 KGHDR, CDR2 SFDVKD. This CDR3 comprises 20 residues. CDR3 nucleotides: TGTGCCACCAGTGACGGTGGACTAGCGGGGGGGCTAACTCATTACAATGAGCAGTTCTTC. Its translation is CATSDGGLAGGLTHYNEQFF.

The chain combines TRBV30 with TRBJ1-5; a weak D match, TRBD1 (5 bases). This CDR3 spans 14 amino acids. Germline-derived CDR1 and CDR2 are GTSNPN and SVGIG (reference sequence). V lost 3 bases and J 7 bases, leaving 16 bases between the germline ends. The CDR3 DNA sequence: TGTGCCTGGAGCTTGGGAGGGGCTAACCAGCCCCAGCATTTT. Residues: CAWSLGGANQPQHF.

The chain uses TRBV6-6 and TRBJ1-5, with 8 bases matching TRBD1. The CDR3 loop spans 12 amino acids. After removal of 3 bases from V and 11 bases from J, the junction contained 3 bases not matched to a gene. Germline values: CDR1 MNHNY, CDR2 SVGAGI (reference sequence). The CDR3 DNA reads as TGTGCCAGCAGTTATACACAGGGGGCCCAGCATTTT. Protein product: CASSYTQGAQHF.

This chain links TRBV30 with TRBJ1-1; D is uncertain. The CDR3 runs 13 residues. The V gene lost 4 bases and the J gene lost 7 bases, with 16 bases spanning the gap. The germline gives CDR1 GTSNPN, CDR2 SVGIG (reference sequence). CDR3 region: CAWTAGRVHEAFF. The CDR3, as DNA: TGTGCCTGGACGGCTGGACGCGTGCATGAAGCTTTCTTT. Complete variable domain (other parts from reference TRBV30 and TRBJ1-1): SQTIHQWPATLVQPVGSPLSLECTVEGTSNPNLYWYRQAAGRGLQLLFYSVGIGQISSEVPQNLSASRPQDRQFILSSKKLLLSDSGFYLCAWTAGRVHEAFFGQGTRLTVV.

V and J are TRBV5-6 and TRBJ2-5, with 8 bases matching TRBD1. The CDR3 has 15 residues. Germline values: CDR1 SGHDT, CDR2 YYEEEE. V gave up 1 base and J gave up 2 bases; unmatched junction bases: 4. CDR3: CASSLLGQAQETQYF. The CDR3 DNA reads TGTGCCAGCAGCTTGCTGGGACAGGCACAAGAGACCCAGTACTTC. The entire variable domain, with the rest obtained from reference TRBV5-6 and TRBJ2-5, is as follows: DAGVTQSPTHLIKTRGQQVTLRCSPKSGHDTVSWYQQALGQGPQFIFQYYEEEERQRGNFPDRFSGHQFPNYSSELNVNALLLGDSALYLCASSLLGQAQETQYFGPGTRLLVL.

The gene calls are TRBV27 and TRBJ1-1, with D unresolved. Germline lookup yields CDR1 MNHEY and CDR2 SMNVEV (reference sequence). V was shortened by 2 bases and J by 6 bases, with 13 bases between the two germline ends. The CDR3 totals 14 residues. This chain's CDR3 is CASSLMVGMAEAFF. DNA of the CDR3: TGTGCCAGCAGTTTAATGGTTGGGATGGCTGAAGCTTTCTTT.

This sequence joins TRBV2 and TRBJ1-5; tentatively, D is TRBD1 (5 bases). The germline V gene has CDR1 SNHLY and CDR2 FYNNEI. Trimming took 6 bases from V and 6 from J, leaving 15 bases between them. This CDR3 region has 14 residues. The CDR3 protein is CASRGTWEGQPQHF. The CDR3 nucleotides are TGTGCCAGCAGGGGGACCTGGGAGGGTCAGCCCCAGCATTTT.

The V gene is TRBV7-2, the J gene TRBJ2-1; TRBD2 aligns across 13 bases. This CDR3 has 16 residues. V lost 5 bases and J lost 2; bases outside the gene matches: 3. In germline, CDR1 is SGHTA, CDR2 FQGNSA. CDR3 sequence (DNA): TGTGCCAGCAGCGCTGGACTAGCGGGGGCCTACAATGAGCAGTTCTTC. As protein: CASSAGLAGAYNEQFF. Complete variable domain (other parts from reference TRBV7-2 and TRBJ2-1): GAGVSQSPSNKVTEKGKDVELRCDPISGHTALYWYRQSLGQGLEFLIYFQGNSAPDKSGLPSDRFSAERTGGSVSTLTIQRTQQEDSAVYLCASSAGLAGAYNEQFFGPGTRLTVL.

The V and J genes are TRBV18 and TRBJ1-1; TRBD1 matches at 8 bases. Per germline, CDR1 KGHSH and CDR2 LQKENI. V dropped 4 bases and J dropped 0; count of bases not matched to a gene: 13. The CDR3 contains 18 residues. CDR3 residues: CASSLSGQGGTMNTEAFF. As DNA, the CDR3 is TGTGCCAGCTCACTTTCTGGACAGGGAGGGACGATGAACACTGAAGCTTTCTTT.

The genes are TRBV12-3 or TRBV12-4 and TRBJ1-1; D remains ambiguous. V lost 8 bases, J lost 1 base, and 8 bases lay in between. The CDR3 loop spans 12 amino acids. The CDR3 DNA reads TGTGCCAGCGAGTCAGGGAACACTGAAGCTTTCTTT. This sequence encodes CASESGNTEAFF.

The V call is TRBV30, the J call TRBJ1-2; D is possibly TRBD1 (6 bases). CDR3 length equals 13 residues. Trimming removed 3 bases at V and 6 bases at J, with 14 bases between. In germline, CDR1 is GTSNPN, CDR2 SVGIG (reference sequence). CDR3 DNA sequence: TGTGCCTGGAGCAGCCAACCAGGGGATGGCTACACCTTC. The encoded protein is CAWSSQPGDGYTF.

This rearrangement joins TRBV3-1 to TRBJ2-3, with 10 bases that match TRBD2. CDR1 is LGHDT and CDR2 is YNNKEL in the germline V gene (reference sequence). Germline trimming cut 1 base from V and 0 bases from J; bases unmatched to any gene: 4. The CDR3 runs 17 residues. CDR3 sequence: CASSQGSGGASTDTQYF. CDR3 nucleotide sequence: TGTGCCAGCAGCCAAGGGAGCGGGGGGGCCAGCACAGATACGCAGTATTTT.

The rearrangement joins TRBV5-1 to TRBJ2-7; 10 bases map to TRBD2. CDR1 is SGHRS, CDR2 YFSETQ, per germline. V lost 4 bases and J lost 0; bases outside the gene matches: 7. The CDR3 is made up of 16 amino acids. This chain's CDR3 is CASSPGLAPSSYEQYF. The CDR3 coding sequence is TGCGCCAGCAGCCCGGGACTAGCGCCGAGCTCCTACGAGCAGTACTTC. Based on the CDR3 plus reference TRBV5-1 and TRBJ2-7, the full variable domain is KAGVTQTPRYLIKTRGQQVTLSCSPISGHRSVSWYQQTPGQGLQFLFEYFSETQRNKGNFPGRFSGRQFSNSRSEMNVSTLELGDSALYLCASSPGLAPSSYEQYFGPGTRLTVT.

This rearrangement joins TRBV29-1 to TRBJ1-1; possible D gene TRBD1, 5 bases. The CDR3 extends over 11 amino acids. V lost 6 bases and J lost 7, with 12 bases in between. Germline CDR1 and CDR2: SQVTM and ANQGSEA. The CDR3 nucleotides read TGCAGCGTGTTCAAGGGGATTGAAGCTTTCTTT. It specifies CSVFKGIEAFF.

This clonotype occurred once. CDR3 coding DNA: TGTGCCAGCAAGGAGGATGACATTCAGTACTTC. Protein sequence: CASKEDDIQYF. The J gene is TRBJ2-4, the V gene TRBV6-1; tentative D call: TRBD2 (5 bases). CDR1 and CDR2 (germline): MNHNS, SASEGT. V dropped 7 bases and J dropped 8 bases, with 9 bases sitting between them. This CDR3 is built from 11 residues.

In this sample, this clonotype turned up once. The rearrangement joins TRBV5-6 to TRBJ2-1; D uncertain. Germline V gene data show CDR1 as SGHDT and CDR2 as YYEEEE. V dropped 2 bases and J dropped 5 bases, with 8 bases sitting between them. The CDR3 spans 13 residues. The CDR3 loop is CASSLEWNNEQFF. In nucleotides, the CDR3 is TGTGCCAGCAGCTTAGAATGGAACAATGAGCAGTTCTTC.

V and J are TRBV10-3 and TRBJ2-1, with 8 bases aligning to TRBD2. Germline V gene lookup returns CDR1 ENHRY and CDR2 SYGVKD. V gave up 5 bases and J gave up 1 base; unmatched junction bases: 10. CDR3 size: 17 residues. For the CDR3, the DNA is TGTGCCATCAGTCAGCCAAGCGGGGGCACTTCCTACAATGAGCAGTTCTTC. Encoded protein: CAISQPSGGTSYNEQFF.

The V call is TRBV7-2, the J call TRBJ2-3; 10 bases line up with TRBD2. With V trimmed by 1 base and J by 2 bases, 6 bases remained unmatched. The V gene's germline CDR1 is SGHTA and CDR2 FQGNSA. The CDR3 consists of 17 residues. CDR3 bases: TGTGCCAGCAGCTTAGTCGTGCTAGCGGGGGCCACAGATACGCAGTATTTT. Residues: CASSLVVLAGATDTQYF. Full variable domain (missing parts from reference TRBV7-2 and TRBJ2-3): GAGVSQSPSNKVTEKGKDVELRCDPISGHTALYWYRQSLGQGLEFLIYFQGNSAPDKSGLPSDRFSAERTGGSVSTLTIQRTQQEDSAVYLCASSLVVLAGATDTQYFGPGTRLTVL.

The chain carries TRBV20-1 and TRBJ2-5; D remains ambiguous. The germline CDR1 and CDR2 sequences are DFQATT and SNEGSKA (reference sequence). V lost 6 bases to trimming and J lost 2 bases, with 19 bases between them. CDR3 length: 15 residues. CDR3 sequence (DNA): TGCAGTGCCTCACACCGGACCGGCCTGCAAGAGACCCAGTACTTC. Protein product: CSASHRTGLQETQYF.

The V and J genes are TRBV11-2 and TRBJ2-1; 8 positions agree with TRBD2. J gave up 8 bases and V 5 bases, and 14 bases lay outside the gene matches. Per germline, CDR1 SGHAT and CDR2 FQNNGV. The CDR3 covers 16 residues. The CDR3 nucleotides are TGTGCCAGCAGCCTGGGCGTCCGGGGGGGAGCGGATGAGCAGTTCTTC. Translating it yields CASSLGVRGGADEQFF. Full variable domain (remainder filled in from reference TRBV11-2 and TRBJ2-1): EAGVAQSPRYKIIEKRQSVAFWCNPISGHATLYWYQQILGQGPKLLIQFQNNGVVDDSQLPKDRFSAERLKGVDSTLKIQPAKLEDSAVYLCASSLGVRGGADEQFFGPGTRLTVL.

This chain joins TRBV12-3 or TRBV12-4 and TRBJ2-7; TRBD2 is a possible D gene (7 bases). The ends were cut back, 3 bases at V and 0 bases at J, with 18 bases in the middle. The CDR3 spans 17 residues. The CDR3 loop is CASSLIVGGAISYEQYF. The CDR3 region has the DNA TGTGCCAGCAGTTTGATAGTAGGGGGGGCGATCTCCTACGAGCAGTACTTC.

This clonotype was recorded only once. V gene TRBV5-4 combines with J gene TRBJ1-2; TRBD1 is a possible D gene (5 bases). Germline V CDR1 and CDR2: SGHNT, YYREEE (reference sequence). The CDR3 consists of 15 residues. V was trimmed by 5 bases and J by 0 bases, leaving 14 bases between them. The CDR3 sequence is CASSTLTGTNYGYTF. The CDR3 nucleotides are TGTGCCAGCAGTACTCTAACAGGAACTAACTATGGCTACACCTTC.

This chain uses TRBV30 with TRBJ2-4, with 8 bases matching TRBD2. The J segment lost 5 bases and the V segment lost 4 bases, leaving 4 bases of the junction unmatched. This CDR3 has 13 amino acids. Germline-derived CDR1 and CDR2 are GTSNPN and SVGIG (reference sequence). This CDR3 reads CAWTTAGENIQYF. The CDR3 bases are TGTGCCTGGACCACAGCGGGGGAAAACATTCAGTACTTC.

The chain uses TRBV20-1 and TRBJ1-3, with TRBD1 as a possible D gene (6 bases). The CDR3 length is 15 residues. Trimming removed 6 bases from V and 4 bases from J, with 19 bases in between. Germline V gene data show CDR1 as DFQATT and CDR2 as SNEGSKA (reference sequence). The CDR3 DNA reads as TGCAGTGCGCAACAGGGACGACTCTCCGGAAACACCATATATTTT. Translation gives CSAQQGRLSGNTIYF.

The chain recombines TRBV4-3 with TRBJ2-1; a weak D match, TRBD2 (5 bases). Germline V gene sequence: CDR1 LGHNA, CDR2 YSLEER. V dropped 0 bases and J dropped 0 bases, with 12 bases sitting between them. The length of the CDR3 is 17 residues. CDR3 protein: CASSQEPAGDSYNEQFF. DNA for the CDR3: TGCGCCAGCAGCCAAGAACCCGCCGGGGACTCCTACAATGAGCAGTTCTTC.

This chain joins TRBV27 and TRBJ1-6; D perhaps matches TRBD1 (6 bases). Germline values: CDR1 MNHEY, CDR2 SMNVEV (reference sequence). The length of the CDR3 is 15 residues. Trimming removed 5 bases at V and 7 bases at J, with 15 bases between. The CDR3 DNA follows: TGTGCCAGCAGTCCCGTGACAGGTTTGAATTCACCCCTCCACTTT. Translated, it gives CASSPVTGLNSPLHF.

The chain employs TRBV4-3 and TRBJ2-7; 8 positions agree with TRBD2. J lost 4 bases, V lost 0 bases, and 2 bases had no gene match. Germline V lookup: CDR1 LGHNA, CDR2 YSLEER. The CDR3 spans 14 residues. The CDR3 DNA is TGCGCCAGCAGCCAAGAGCGGGGGGTGTACGAGCAGTACTTC. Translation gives CASSQERGVYEQYF.

The CDR3 loop is CASSLAALYEQYF. CDR3 nucleotide sequence: TGTGCCAGCAGCTTAGCGGCGCTCTACGAGCAGTACTTC. The chain is built from TRBV7-2 and TRBJ2-7, with D unclear. Trimming pared 0 bases from V and 3 bases from J, leaving 6 bases between. CDR1 is SGHTA and CDR2 is FQGNSA in the germline V gene. CDR3 size: 13 residues.

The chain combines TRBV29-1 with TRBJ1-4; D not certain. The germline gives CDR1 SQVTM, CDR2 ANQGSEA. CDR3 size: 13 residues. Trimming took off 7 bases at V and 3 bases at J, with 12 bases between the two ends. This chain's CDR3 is CSAPTGPNEKLFF. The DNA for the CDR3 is TGCAGCGCCCCCACGGGTCCTAATGAAAAACTGTTTTTT. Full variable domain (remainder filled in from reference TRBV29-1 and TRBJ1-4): SAVISQKPSRDICQRGTSLTIQCQVDSQVTMMFWYRQQPGQSLTLIATANQGSEATYESGFVIDKFPISRPNLTFSTLTVSNMSPEDSSIYLCSAPTGPNEKLFFGSGTQLSVL.

The CDR3 loop reads CASTGYRYQPQHF. The CDR3, as DNA: TGTGCCAGTACAGGGTACCGCTATCAGCCCCAGCATTTT. This sequence joins TRBV25-1 and TRBJ1-5; TRBD1 might be the D (6 bases). V gave up 9 bases and J gave up 5 bases, with 14 bases separating them. The length of the CDR3 is 13 residues. From germline, CDR1 is MGHDK and CDR2 SYGVNS.